The 30 T cell receptor beta chains presented below share a single source sample, sequenced in a study of CD8+ T cells in alopecia areata. Treatment noted: oral pan-JAK inhibitor, 5-10 mg twice daily. TCR sequencing used cDNA made by reverse transcription of extracted RNA. Method: immunoSEQ multiplex PCR; TCRdb's copy keeps in-frame clones and lacks some. The sample lists 110,000 to 150,000 clones, around 83% occurring once. Sample: CD8+ T cells sorted from blood, taken at week 4, from a patient treated with tofacitinib. These receptors were obtained from a human donor with alopecia areata.

The chain couples TRBV11-2 to TRBJ2-1; D not certain. CDR3 length: 16 amino acids. Germline V CDR1 and CDR2: SGHAT, FQNNGV. Trimming removed 7 bases at V and 5 bases at J, with 21 bases between. CDR3 bases: TGTGCCAGCAACCGAAATCCTCGGACGGTTAACAATGAGCAGTTCTTC. It translates to CASNRNPRTVNNEQFF.

This clone is labeled medium-sized. An end of the junction does not agree with germline; a read error may underlie this. The gene calls are TRBV7-9 and TRBJ1-5; maybe TRBD1 (5 bases). This CDR3 comprises 13 residues. Germline CDR1 and CDR2: SEHNR and FQNEAQ (reference sequence). CDR3 in DNA: TGTGCCAGCACCTTAGACGGAGGGGAGCCCCAGCATTTT. This encodes CASTLDGGEPQHF.

The chain combines TRBV2 with TRBJ2-1, with 12 bases lining up with TRBD1. Trimming removed 11 bases from V and 8 bases from J; junction bases left unmatched: 7. Germline V lookup: CDR1 SNHLY, CDR2 FYNNEI. The CDR3 spans 13 residues. The CDR3: CARAGQGADEQFF. CDR3 DNA: TGTGCCCGGGCGGGACAGGGGGCCGATGAGCAGTTCTTC.

This clone was counted once. This chain uses TRBV5-1 with TRBJ1-1, with 7 nucleotides matching TRBD1. V was clipped by 0 bases and J by 5 bases; unmatched bases: 1. Germline V gene lookup returns CDR1 SGHRS and CDR2 YFSETQ. The CDR3 is made up of 13 amino acids. The CDR3 DNA sequence: TGCGCCAGCAGCTTGGAGGGGGCGACTGAAGCTTTCTTT. It specifies CASSLEGATEAFF.

This chain uses TRBV5-6 with TRBJ2-2; no reliable D call. V dropped 0 bases and J dropped 6 bases, with 3 bases sitting between them. In germline, CDR1 is SGHDT, CDR2 YYEEEE. The CDR3 has 12 amino acids. The CDR3 nucleotides are TGTGCCAGCAGCTTGGGCCCCGGGGAGCTGTTTTTT. It translates to CASSLGPGELFF. Full variable domain (rest looked up from reference TRBV5-6 and TRBJ2-2): DAGVTQSPTHLIKTRGQQVTLRCSPKSGHDTVSWYQQALGQGPQFIFQYYEEEERQRGNFPDRFSGHQFPNYSSELNVNALLLGDSALYLCASSLGPGELFFGEGSRLTVL.

The V call is TRBV4-1, the J call TRBJ2-3; unclear D gene. The germline V and J ends were trimmed by 4 bases and 2 bases, with 10 bases remaining between them. CDR1 MGHRA and CDR2 YSYEKL come from the germline V gene. CDR3 length: 14 residues. The CDR3 loop reads CASSRLRDTDTQYF. The CDR3 DNA sequence: TGCGCCAGCAGCCGGCTAAGGGACACAGATACGCAGTATTTT.

This clone was found a few times. The chain employs TRBV10-3 and TRBJ2-4; D may be TRBD2 (6 bases). Trimming left V 3 bases short and J 6 bases short, with 18 bases between. The CDR3 is made up of 16 amino acids. Germline V gene lookup returns CDR1 ENHRY and CDR2 SYGVKD. CDR3 amino acids: CAISDPSALRGNIQYF. The CDR3 DNA is TGTGCCATCAGTGACCCTAGCGCGCTGCGCGGAAACATTCAGTACTTC.

The chain combines TRBV23-1 with TRBJ1-1, with TRBD1 identical over 7 bases. TRBV23-1 is classed as an ORF, of uncertain function. V shed 2 bases and J 3 bases; nucleotides not matched to a gene: 18. The CDR3 covers 19 residues. In nucleotides, the CDR3 is TGCGCCAGCAGTCAACTGACAGAATCGGGACAGACAATAGACACTGAAGCTTTCTTT. It codes for CASSQLTESGQTIDTEAFF.

The genes are TRBV4-1 and TRBJ2-5, with D tentatively TRBD1 (5 bases). The CDR3 is made up of 14 amino acids. The V and J ends lost 3 bases and 0 bases respectively, with 8 bases between them. The germline V gene encodes CDR1 MGHRA and CDR2 YSYEKL. The DNA of the CDR3 is TGCGCCAGCAGCCAGAGCAGGGACCAAGAGACCCAGTACTTC. This sequence encodes CASSQSRDQETQYF.

The genes are TRBV5-4 and TRBJ2-7, with 8 bases lining up with TRBD1. The junction had 5 bases not matched to a gene; V was cut back by 4 bases and J by 5 bases. Germline CDR1 is SGHNT and CDR2 is YYREEE (reference sequence). The CDR3 consists of 13 residues. The CDR3 loop is CASSPGTGHEQYF. The DNA of the CDR3 is TGTGCCAGCAGCCCCGGGACAGGCCACGAGCAGTACTTC.

This rearrangement joins TRBV29-1 to TRBJ2-5; 12 bases are shared with TRBD2. V shed 3 bases and J 5 bases; nucleotides not matched to a gene: 19. The CDR3 consists of 19 residues. Per the germline V gene, CDR1 is SQVTM and CDR2 is ANQGSEA. The CDR3 region is CSVERGASGGATVSETQYF. The DNA for the CDR3 is TGCAGCGTTGAGCGTGGTGCTAGCGGGGGGGCCACGGTTTCCGAGACCCAGTACTTC.

This chain links TRBV4-1 with TRBJ2-5, with D possibly TRBD1 on 6 matching bases. The CDR3 has 15 residues. With 4 bases removed from V and 5 bases from J, the gap between germline ends came to 17 bases. Germline CDR1 and CDR2: MGHRA and YSYEKL. CDR3 sequence: CASSLSNRALETQYF. For the CDR3, the DNA is TGCGCCAGCAGCCTCTCAAACAGGGCTCTGGAGACCCAGTACTTC.

The CDR3 here is CASGLGAYEQYF. CDR3 nucleotides: TGTGCTAGTGGTTTAGGGGCCTACGAGCAGTACTTC. This rearrangement joins TRBV12-5 to TRBJ2-7, with D perhaps TRBD1 (5 bases). The CDR3 is 12 residues long. V lost 3 bases, J lost 2 bases, and 5 bases lay in between. Germline CDR1 is LGHNT and CDR2 is FRNRAP.

This rearrangement joins TRBV6-1 to TRBJ2-7; either TRBD1 or TRBD2 may supply D (5 bases each). The CDR3 length is 15 residues. Trimming removed 6 bases from V and 3 bases from J, with 18 bases in between. Germline V lookup: CDR1 MNHNS, CDR2 SASEGT. The CDR3 is CASRVGHTGRYEQYF. The CDR3 DNA reads as TGTGCCAGCAGGGTGGGCCATACGGGGCGCTACGAGCAGTACTTC.

The chain uses TRBV7-9 and TRBJ1-1; D is uncertain. The V gene's germline CDR1 is SEHNR and CDR2 FQNEAQ (reference sequence). The CDR3 is 14 amino acids. The V end was cut by 1 base, the J end by 1 base, with 7 bases between. CDR3: CASSLVSANTEAFF. The CDR3 region has the DNA TGTGCCAGCAGCTTAGTCAGCGCGAACACTGAAGCTTTCTTT. The full variable domain, rest sourced from reference TRBV7-9 and TRBJ1-1, is DTGVSQNPRHKITKRGQNVTFRCDPISEHNRLYWYRQTLGQGPEFLTYFQNEAQLEKSRLLSDRFSAERPKGSFSTLEIQRTEQGDSAMYLCASSLVSANTEAFFGQGTRLTVV.

This sequence joins TRBV4-2 and TRBJ2-7; D may match TRBD1 or TRBD2 (7 bases each). The germline V gene has CDR1 LGHNA and CDR2 YNFKEQ. The CDR3 length is 18 residues. V lost 0 bases to trimming and J lost 1 base, with 19 bases between them. CDR3 loop: CASSQDLGGTALSYEQYF. The DNA of the CDR3 is TGTGCCAGCAGCCAAGATTTGGGGGGGACAGCCTTATCCTACGAGCAGTACTTC.

The chain combines TRBV7-2 with TRBJ2-5, with 9 positions matching TRBD2. With V trimmed by 5 bases and J by 5 bases, 9 bases remained unmatched. The CDR3 runs 15 residues. Germline CDR1 is SGHTA and CDR2 is FQGNSA. CDR3 nucleotides: TGTGCCAGCAGCCCAGAGGGGACTAGCAGGGAGACCCAGTACTTC. It specifies CASSPEGTSRETQYF.

This chain uses TRBV11-3 with TRBJ2-1; D is uncertain. The CDR3 runs to 13 residues. V was shortened by 4 bases and J by 6 bases, with 10 bases between the two germline ends. Germline assignment: CDR1 SGHNT and CDR2 YENEEA. CDR3 in DNA: TGTGCCAGCAGCTCCCGGGTAGCCAATGAGCAGTTCTTC. Its translation: CASSSRVANEQFF. Together with reference TRBV11-3 and TRBJ2-1, the CDR3 gives the full variable domain: EAGVVQSPRYKIIEKKQPVAFWCNPISGHNTLYWYLQNLGQGPELLIRYENEEAVDDSQLPKDRFSAERLKGVDSTLKIQPAELGDSAVYLCASSSRVANEQFFGPGTRLTVL.

This chain uses TRBV4-1 with TRBJ2-1; TRBD2 matches 14 bases. CDR1 and CDR2 (germline): MGHRA, YSYEKL. The CDR3 runs 20 residues. The trim removed 0 bases at V and 3 bases at J, leaving 10 bases unmatched. CDR3 residues: CASSQDRGGGLAGGYNEQFF. The CDR3 DNA is TGCGCCAGCAGCCAAGATCGGGGGGGAGGACTAGCGGGAGGCTACAATGAGCAGTTCTTC.

V gene TRBV27 combines with J gene TRBJ1-5; a possible D gene is TRBD1 (6 bases). The CDR3 spans 15 residues. Trimming cost V 3 bases and J 0 bases, with 9 bases left between them. CDR1 MNHEY and CDR2 SMNVEV come from the germline V gene (reference sequence). The CDR3 loop reads CASSLGAISNQPQHF. The CDR3 DNA sequence: TGTGCCAGCAGTTTGGGGGCCATTAGCAATCAGCCCCAGCATTTT.

J is TRBJ2-3 and V is TRBV7-3; 7 positions agree with TRBD1. V shed 2 bases and J 4 bases; nucleotides not matched to a gene: 6. CDR3 length: 15 amino acids. Per germline, CDR1 SGHTA and CDR2 FQGTGA. The CDR3 sequence is CASSLLAGGADTQYF. CDR3 sequence (DNA): TGTGCCAGCAGCTTACTAGCAGGGGGAGCAGATACGCAGTATTTT.

This chain links TRBV29-1 with TRBJ1-1; 7 nucleotides line up with TRBD1. V was clipped by 4 bases and J by 11 bases; unmatched bases: 13. The CDR3 runs 13 residues. Germline V CDR1 and CDR2: SQVTM, ANQGSEA. CDR3 sequence (DNA): TGCAGCGTTGCTTTTGGGACAGCCAGGGAGGCTTTCTTT. Amino acids: CSVAFGTAREAFF.

J is TRBJ1-1 and V is TRBV29-1, with no clear D. The V end lost 4 bases, the J end lost 7 bases, and 10 bases lay between the germline ends. Germline values: CDR1 SQVTM, CDR2 ANQGSEA. The CDR3 sequence is 11 residues long. The chain's CDR3 is CSVGGSGEAFF. The CDR3 region has the DNA TGCAGCGTTGGAGGGTCGGGTGAAGCTTTCTTT.

The chain links TRBV5-1 to TRBJ1-2; TRBD1 matches 7 bases. Germline loops: CDR1 SGHRS, CDR2 YFSETQ. V trimming: 0 bases; J trimming: 2 bases; junction bases outside the gene matches: 1. The CDR3 runs to 14 residues. The CDR3 here is CASSLGTGNYGYTF. DNA for the CDR3: TGCGCCAGCAGCTTGGGGACAGGAAACTATGGCTACACCTTC.

The chain employs TRBV7-9 and TRBJ2-1; 12 bases agree with TRBD2. Germline CDR1 SEHNR, CDR2 FQNEAQ (reference sequence). The V and J ends lost 6 bases and 8 bases, in that order; junction bases with no gene match: 8. This CDR3 is 15 amino acids long. In nucleotides, the CDR3 is TGTGCCAGCAGATTATCGACTAGCGGGAGTGATGAGCAGTTCTTC. As protein: CASRLSTSGSDEQFF.

The V and J genes are TRBV27 and TRBJ1-6; D call uncertain. In germline, CDR1 is MNHEY, CDR2 SMNVEV (reference sequence). There are 12 residues in the CDR3. Trimming left V 8 bases short and J 6 bases short, with 8 bases between. The CDR3 spells CASGRFNSPLHF. CDR3 coding DNA: TGTGCCAGCGGCAGGTTTAATTCACCCCTCCACTTT.

The chain couples TRBV11-2 to TRBJ2-7; D perhaps matches TRBD2 (6 bases). CDR3 size: 14 residues. The germline V gene has CDR1 SGHAT and CDR2 FQNNGV. V was cut by 3 bases and J by 5 bases, with 14 bases left in between. The CDR3 reads CASSFGRSTDEQYF. The CDR3 nucleotides are TGTGCCAGCAGCTTCGGGAGATCTACCGACGAGCAGTACTTC.

The CDR3 nucleotides read TGTGCCAGCAGTCCGGCTGGGACTAGCTCCTACGAGCAGTACTTC. This encodes CASSPAGTSSYEQYF. The chain employs TRBV27 and TRBJ2-5; TRBD2 matches at 8 bases. The assigned J gene may be wrong: the sequence end matches TRBJ2-7 better. CDR3 length: 15 amino acids. Germline CDR1 and CDR2: MNHEY and SMNVEV (reference sequence).

This sequence joins TRBV4-1 and TRBJ2-3; no firm D call. The CDR3 is 18 residues long. Germline V gene lookup returns CDR1 MGHRA and CDR2 YSYEKL. The V and J ends lost 4 bases and 3 bases respectively, with 23 bases between them. CDR3: CASSPSTLLAARTDTQYF. Written as DNA, the CDR3 is TGCGCCAGCAGCCCCTCGACCCTCCTGGCGGCGAGAACAGATACGCAGTATTTT.

The J gene is TRBJ2-7, the V gene TRBV10-3, with 8 nucleotides matching TRBD1. The germline V gene has CDR1 ENHRY and CDR2 SYGVKD. The CDR3 is 14 amino acids. J gave up 6 bases and V 0 bases, and 4 bases lay outside the gene matches. Written as DNA, the CDR3 is TGTGCCATCAGTGAGTCACAGGGGGTGAGCGAGCAGTACTTC. It specifies CAISESQGVSEQYF.